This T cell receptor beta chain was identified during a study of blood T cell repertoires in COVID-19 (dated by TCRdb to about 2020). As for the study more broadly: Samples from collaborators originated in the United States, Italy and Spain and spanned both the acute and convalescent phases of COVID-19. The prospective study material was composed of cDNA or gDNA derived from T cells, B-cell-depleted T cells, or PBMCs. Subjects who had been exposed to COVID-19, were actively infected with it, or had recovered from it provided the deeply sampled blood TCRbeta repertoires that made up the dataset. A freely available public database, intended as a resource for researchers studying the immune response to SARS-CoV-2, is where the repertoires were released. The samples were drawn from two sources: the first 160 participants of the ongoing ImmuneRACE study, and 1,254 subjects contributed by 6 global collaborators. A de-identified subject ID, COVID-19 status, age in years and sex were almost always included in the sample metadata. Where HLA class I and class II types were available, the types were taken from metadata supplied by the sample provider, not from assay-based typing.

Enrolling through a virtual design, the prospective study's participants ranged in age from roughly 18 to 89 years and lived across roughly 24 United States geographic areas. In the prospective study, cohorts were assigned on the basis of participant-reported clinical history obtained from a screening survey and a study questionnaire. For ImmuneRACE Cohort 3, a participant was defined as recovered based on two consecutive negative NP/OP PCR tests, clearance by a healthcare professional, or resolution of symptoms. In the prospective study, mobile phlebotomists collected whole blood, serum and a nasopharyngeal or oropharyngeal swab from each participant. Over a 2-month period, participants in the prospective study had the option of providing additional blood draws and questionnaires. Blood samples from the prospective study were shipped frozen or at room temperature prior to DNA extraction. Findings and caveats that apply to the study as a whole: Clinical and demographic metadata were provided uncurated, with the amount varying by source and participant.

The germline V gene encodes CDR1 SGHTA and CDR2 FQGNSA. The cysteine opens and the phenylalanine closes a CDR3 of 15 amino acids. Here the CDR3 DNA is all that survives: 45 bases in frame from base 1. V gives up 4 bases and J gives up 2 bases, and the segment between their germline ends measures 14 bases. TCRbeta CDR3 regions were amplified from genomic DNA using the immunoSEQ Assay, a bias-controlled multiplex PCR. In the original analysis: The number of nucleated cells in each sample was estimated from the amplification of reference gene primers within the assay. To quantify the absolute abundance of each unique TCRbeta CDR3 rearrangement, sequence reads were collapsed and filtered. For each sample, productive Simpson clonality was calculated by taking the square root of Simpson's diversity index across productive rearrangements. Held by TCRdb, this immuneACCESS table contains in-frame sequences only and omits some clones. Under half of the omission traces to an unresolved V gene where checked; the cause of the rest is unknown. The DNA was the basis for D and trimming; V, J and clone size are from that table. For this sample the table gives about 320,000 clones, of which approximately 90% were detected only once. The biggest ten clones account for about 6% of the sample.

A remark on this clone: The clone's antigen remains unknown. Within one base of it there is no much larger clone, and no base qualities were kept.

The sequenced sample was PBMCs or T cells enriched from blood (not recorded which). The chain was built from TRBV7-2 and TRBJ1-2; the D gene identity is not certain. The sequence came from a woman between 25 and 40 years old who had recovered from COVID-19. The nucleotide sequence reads TGTGCCAGCAGCTCCGGCCCCACAGCCAACTATGGCTACACCTTC. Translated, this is CASSSGPTANYGYTF.